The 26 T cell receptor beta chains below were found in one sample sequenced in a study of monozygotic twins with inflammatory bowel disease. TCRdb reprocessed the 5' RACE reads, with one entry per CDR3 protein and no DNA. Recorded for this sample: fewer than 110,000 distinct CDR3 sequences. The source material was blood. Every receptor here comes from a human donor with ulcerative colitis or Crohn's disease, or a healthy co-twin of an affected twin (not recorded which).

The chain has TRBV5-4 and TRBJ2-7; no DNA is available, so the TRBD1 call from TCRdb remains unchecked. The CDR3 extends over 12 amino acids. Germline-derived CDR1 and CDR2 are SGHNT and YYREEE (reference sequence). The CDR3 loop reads CASGRDTYEQYF.

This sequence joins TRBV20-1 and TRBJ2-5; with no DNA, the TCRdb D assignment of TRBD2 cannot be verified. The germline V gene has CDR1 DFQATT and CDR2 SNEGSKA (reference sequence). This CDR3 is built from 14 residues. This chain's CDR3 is CSAKGLAGVETQYF.

The CDR3 loop reads CSVRGLAGVTHQFF. The gene calls are TRBV20-1 and TRBJ2-1; TCRdb indicates TRBD2, and absent DNA this call remains unverified. Germline V gene sequence: CDR1 DFQATT, CDR2 SNEGSKA (reference sequence). The CDR3 spans 14 residues.

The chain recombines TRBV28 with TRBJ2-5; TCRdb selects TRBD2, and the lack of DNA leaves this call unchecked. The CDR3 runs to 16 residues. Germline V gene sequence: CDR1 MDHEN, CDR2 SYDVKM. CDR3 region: CASSLWLGGTLETQYF. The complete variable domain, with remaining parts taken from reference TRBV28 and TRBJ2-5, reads DVKVTQSSRYLVKRTGEKVFLECVQDMDHENMFWYRQDPGLGLRLIYFSYDVKMKEKGDIPEGYSVSREKKERFSLILESASTNQTSMYLCASSLWLGGTLETQYFGPGTRLLVL.

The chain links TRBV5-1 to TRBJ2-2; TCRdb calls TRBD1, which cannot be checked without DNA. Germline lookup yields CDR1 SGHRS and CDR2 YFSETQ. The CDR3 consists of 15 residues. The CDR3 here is CASSVGGAGTGELFF.

CDR3: CASSLIATEAFF. V and J are TRBV12-3 or TRBV12-4 and TRBJ1-1. This CDR3 has 12 residues.

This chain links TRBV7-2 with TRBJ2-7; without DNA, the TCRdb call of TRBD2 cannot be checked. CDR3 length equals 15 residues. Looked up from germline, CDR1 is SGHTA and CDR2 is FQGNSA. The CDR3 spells CASSLDSGLSYEQYF.

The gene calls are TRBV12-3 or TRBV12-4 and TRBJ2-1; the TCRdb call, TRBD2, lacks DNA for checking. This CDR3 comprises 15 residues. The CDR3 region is CASSFSGGSYNEQFF.

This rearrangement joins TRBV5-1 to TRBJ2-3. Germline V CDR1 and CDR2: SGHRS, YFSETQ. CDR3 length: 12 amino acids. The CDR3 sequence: CASSLNSDTQYF.

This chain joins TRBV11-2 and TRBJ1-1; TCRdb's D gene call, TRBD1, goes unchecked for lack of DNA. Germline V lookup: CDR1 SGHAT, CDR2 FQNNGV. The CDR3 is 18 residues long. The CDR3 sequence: CASSLLPVAGKMNTEAFF.

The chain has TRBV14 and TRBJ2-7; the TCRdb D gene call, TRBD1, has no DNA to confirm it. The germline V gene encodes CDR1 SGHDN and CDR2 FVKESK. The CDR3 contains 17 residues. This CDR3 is CASSQDRIRDRTYEQYF.

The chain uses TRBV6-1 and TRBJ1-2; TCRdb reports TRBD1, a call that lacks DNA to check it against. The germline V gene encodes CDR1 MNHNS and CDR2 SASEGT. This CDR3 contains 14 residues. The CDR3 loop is CAISVLQGYYGYTF.

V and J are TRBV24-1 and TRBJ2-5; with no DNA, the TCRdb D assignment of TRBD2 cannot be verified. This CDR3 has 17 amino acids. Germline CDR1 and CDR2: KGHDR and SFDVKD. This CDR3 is CATSDQWTSGSKETQYF.

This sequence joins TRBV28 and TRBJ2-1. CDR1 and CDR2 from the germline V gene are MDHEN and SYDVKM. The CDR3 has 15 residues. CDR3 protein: CASSAEVGSYNEQFF.

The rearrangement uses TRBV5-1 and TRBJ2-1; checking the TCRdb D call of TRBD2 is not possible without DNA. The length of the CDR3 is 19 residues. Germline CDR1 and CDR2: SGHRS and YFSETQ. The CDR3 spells CASRSGLGTSGGGYNEQFF. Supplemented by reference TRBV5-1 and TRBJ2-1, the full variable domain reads KAGVTQTPRYLIKTRGQQVTLSCSPISGHRSVSWYQQTPGQGLQFLFEYFSETQRNKGNFPGRFSGRQFSNSRSEMNVSTLELGDSALYLCASRSGLGTSGGGYNEQFFGPGTRLTVL.

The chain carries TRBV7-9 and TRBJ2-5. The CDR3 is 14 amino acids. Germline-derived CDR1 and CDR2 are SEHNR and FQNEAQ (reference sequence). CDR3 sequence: CASSPDRNQETQYF.

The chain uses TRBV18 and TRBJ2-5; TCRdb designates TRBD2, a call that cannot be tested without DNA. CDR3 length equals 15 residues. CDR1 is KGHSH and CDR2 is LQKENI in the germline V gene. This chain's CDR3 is CASSRTGTRQETQYF.

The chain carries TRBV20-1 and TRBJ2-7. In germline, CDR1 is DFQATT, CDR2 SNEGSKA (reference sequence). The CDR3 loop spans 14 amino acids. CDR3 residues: CSAEDSGSSYEQYF.

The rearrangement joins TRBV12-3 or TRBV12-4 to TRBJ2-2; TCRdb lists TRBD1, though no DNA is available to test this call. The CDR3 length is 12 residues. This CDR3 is CAGQGYTGELFF.

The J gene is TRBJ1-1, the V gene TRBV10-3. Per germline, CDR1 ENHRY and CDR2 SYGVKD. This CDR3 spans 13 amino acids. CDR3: CAISEFYGREAFF.

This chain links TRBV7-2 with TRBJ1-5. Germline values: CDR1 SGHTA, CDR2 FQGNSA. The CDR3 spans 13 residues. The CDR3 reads CASTMTPNQPQHF.

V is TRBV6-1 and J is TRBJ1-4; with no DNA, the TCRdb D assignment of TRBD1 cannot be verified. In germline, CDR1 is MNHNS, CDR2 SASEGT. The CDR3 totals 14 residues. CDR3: CASSLRGAREKLFF.

The CDR3 reads CASSLTRGLTTDTQYF. The genes are TRBV12-3 or TRBV12-4 and TRBJ2-3; TCRdb's D call, TRBD1, is unchecked because there is no DNA. This CDR3 region has 16 residues.

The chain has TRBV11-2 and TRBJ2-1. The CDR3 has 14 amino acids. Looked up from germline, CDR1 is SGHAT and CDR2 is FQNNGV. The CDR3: CASSPEVSYNEQFF.

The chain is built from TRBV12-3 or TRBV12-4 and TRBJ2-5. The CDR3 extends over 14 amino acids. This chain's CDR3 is CASSQTPNQETQYF.

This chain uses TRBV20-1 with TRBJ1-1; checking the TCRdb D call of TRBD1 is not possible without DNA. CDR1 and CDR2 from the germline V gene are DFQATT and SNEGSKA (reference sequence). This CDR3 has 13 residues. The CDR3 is CSAYRGPGTEAFF.